The clone carrying this TCR beta chain appeared a single time. Germline V gene lookup returns CDR1 SGHTS and CDR2 YDEGEE. The CDR3 contains 14 residues. Trimming cost V 2 bases and J 7 bases, with 13 bases left between them. Profiling relied on immunoSEQ multiplex PCR, and the TCRdb table lists in-frame clones only, not all of them. This sample has 13,000 to 15,000 clones, with about 82% found just once. The data belong to a study of T cells in tumors after PD-1 blockade. Study in general: A subset received ongoing vismodegib 150 mg daily alongside anti-PD-1 therapy.

The receptor's source is a human donor with basal cell carcinoma. The chain combines TRBV5-8 with TRBJ1-3; weak D call: TRBD1 (6 bases). This specimen consisted of PBMCs, obtained after anti-PD-1 treatment. CDR3: CASSFTGPGNTIYF. Written as DNA, the CDR3 is TGTGCCAGCAGCTTTACAGGGCCGGGGAACACCATATATTTT.